A selection of T cell receptor beta chains follows, all from one sample in a study of blood T cell repertoires in COVID-19. The table came from immunoSEQ multiplex PCR; TCRdb's copy has only in-frame clones and leaves some out. This table has over 150,000 clones, more than 80% appearing once. The sample consisted of peripheral blood. The receptors shown here come from a woman over 75 with COVID-19, enrolled during active disease. CDR3s include the opening cysteine and the closing phenylalanine or tryptophan. Fields, in order: CDR3 length, V gene, CDR3 protein.

>15|TRBV14
CASSPRRQGDTEAFF
>14|TRBV2
CASSLDRGQETQYF
>16|TRBV2
CASSELGGPHTGELFF
>14|TRBV11-3
CASSLGAGSDTQYF
>15|TRBV6-5
CASSRRGAINTEAFF
>15|TRBV5-1
CASSTTGTATYEQYF
>13|TRBV7-2
CASTGVGLGGYTF
>16|TRBV16
CASSRQGSSYNSPLHF
>17|TRBV5-1
CASSVSRGMSPEGGYTF
>14|TRBV7-9
CASSRAGGEETQYF
>17|TRBV5-1
CASSYGTSGRIHHEQYF
>15|TRBV6-1
CASSEVDRGRFHTFF
>13|TRBV11-2
CASSLERTDTQYF
>16|TRBV27
CASSWLLAGGLNEQFF
>17|TRBV27
CASSPGQGYPPPDTQYF
>13|TRBV11-3
CASSFQGTDTQYF
>14|TRBV6-2/TRBV6-3
CASSYSNGIYGYTF
>16|TRBV6-2/TRBV6-3
CASSYEAGSPPDTQYF
>14|TRBV6-5
CASRDTFSSYEQYF
>13|TRBV4-2
CASRPLGARGYTF
>15|TRBV19
CASSAGQGGLQPQHF
>15|TRBV5-8
CASSLGQGASQPQHF
>13|TRBV3-1/TRBV3-2
CASSQSLNSPLHF
>17|TRBV28
CASSQGQGFYSNQPQHF
>15|TRBV15
CATSRDRVSNQPQHF
>15|TRBV6-4
CASSDEVGSYNEQFF
>13|TRBV6-5
CASSYYPRTEAFF
>17|TRBV7-9
CASSLGSGPLASYGYTF
>15|TRBV7-2
CASSLQGLREYGYTF
>15|TRBV7-2
CASSLGQVVRYGYTF
>13|TRBV9
CASSVGSNYGYTF